This T cell receptor beta chain was recovered during a study of T cell responses to AZD1222 COVID-19 vaccine. Trimming took 2 bases from V and 1 from J, leaving 19 bases between them. The CDR3 extends over 18 amino acids. Germline V gives CDR1 SGHRS, CDR2 YFSETQ. Profiling relied on immunoSEQ multiplex PCR, and the TCRdb table lists in-frame clones only, not all of them. The sample lists over 90,000 clones, around 89% occurring once. This clonotype originated in an adult who received the AZD1222 COVID-19 vaccine. Here the sequenced sample was peripheral blood, taken 28 days after the second AZD1222 dose. The chain combines TRBV5-1 with TRBJ2-1; D is possibly TRBD2 (6 bases). The CDR3 loop reads CASSFGGASGISYNEQFF. The CDR3, as DNA: TGCGCCAGCAGCTTCGGAGGGGCCTCCGGGATTTCCTACAATGAGCAGTTCTTC.